This T cell receptor beta chain was documented in a study of blood T cell repertoires in COVID-19. Study information: Acute and convalescent COVID-19 specimens originated in the United States, Italy and Spain.

Per germline, CDR1 SNHLY and CDR2 FYNNEI. V lost 7 bases and J lost 7; bases outside the gene matches: 6. The CDR3 runs 14 residues. Enrolled through a virtual design, the participants were between about 18 and 89 years of age and came from about two dozen US areas. Participant-reported clinical history was the basis for cohort assignment. In the original analysis: Reference gene primers were amplified, and this amplification served to estimate nucleated cell counts. Using immunoSEQ multiplex PCR, the repertoire was profiled, and TCRdb retains in-frame clones only, with some absent. V and J calls and clone size are copied from that table; D and trimming were computed from the DNA. Of 150,000 to 200,000 clones listed, more than 80% were seen once; the top ten hold 12%.

The chain recombines TRBV2 with TRBJ2-2; 10 positions match TRBD2. Sequencing input: PBMCs or T cells enriched from blood (not recorded which). This sequence originates from a middle-aged man who had recovered from COVID-19. The CDR3 spells CASNGGLAVGELFF. The CDR3 bases are TGTGCCAGCAATGGCGGACTAGCGGTCGGGGAGCTGTTTTTT.